This T cell receptor (beta chain) was captured in a study of neurological immune-mediated disorders (dated by TCRdb to about 2019). Study-level background: Among the roughly 35 multiple sclerosis patients, approximately 30 had relapsing-remitting MS and 3 had secondary progressive MS. The study compared peripheral blood TCR-beta repertoires of HTLV-I-associated myelopathy (HAM/TSP) patients, multiple sclerosis patients and healthy controls using UMI-based sequencing. Longitudinal samples, technical triplicates and paired sorted CD4+ and CD8+ T-cell subsets, alongside PBMC samples, were included among the approximately 98 TCR-beta libraries. The cohort included some 66 subjects: about 15 with HAM/TSP, around 34 with multiple sclerosis, and some 20 healthy controls.

This clonotype is identified as medium-sized (0.01 to 0.1%). Its binding antigen is unknown. No much larger clone is present one base from it, and per-base qualities are unavailable. Study-wide conclusions, independent of this receptor: Across subjects, expanded clones never shared an identical CDR3 amino acid sequence, which suggests that the TCR-beta repertoires in every group were private. TCR clonal expansion was highest in HAM/TSP patients and lowest in MS patients, with MS patients falling below even healthy controls. Phylogenetic analysis grouped repertoires from 18 of 34 MS patients into a cluster of related CDR3 sequences, suggesting a possible repertoire-level signature. No association of the MS cluster with clinical or MRI features was observed, and the need for larger cohorts was stated by the authors.

Libraries from unsorted PBMCs were made from 2 million PBMCs kept in RNAlater at -80 degrees C until RNA extraction. The multiple sclerosis patients were enrolled in a US clinical protocol that used magnetic resonance imaging to evaluate disease progression. Peripheral blood underwent Ficoll-Hypaque density gradient centrifugation to isolate PBMCs, which were then cryopreserved in liquid nitrogen. cDNA synthesis used template-switch 5'RACE with a primer carrying a 10-nucleotide random unique molecular identifier tagging each TCR transcript. Every sequencing run covered 15-18 subjects and yielded more than 170 million TCR-beta sequences. Total RNA was extracted with the RNeasy kit. Using the KAPA Real-time Library Amplification kit, TCR-beta VDJ regions were amplified with primers for the TCR constant region and the 5'RACE anchor. Sample indexes and Illumina adaptors were added in a first PCR, after which library yield was increased in a second PCR. After Ampure bead purification, the roughly 650 bp TCR product was size-selected on a 2% E-gel SizeSelection system. Library quality was checked on a Bioanalyzer, concentration was measured with Qubit, and libraries were quantified with the Kapa Library Quantification kit before pooling. An Illumina HiSeq 2500 was used to sequence the libraries paired-end at 2 x 150 bp. To increase sequence diversity, about 23-32% phiX was spiked into each library pool. As for the original processing: The quality-filtered reads were processed with the UMI-based MiGEC pipeline, whose error correction step removed more than 85% of the raw TCR sequences. IMGT germline references were used for alignment of VDJ genes, and clonotypes were defined by a unique CDR3 amino acid sequence together with V-J genes. Clonal expansion, Shannon diversity and CDR3 relatedness (CalcPairwiseDistances, ClusterSamples) were evaluated with VDJtools, and phylogenetic trees were built with CLCbio workbench. Using coefficient-of-variation modelling across technical triplicates, the study counted a clone as expanded if it had at least 8 unique UMIs. The raw public data were reprocessed by TCRdb itself: fastp quality trimming at Q25, MiXCR clonotype calling, in-frame beta chains only. Every CDR3 protein is listed once, alongside the most common genes and DNA of its rows. TCRdb's processing, not the authors', yielded these V and J calls. Within this sample are roughly 70,000 distinct CDR3 sequences, with 3.5% to 5% of them counted one time only. The ten largest make up approximately 1.2% of the sample.

The receptor's source is a man aged 25 to 40 with multiple sclerosis. The sequenced material came from PBMCs.

The DNA sequence follows: TGCAGTGCTAGGGGACAGGGGGACTCGAACACTGAAGCTTTCTTT. Its protein reads: CSARGQGDSNTEAFF. The V gene is TRBV20-1 and the J gene is TRBJ1-1; 11 central bases correspond to TRBD1. The CDR3 runs 15 amino acids, cysteine and phenylalanine included. The entry retains the CDR3 DNA only, 45 bases that are in frame from base 1. Unmatched junction bases come to 4, with V trimmed by 3 bases and J by 1 base. CDR1 and CDR2 are read off the germline V gene (reference sequence) as DFQATT and SNEGSKA.